This T cell receptor beta chain was captured by sequencing in a study of T cell repertoires in cytomegalovirus infection. Study-wide background: Selection of CMV epitopes for the study included recently identified HLA-C-restricted and well-studied HLA-B-restricted ones. Evidence of both CMV infection and a matching HLA type came from public TCR beta signatures.

In regard to this clonotype: Its specificity is not known.

TCRdb reanalysed the reads using MiXCR and keeps one entry per CDR3 protein. The sample contains some 920,000 distinct CDR3 sequences, roughly 30% of which appear only once. J gave up 8 bases and V 5 bases, and 4 bases lay outside the gene matches. Germline V gene data show CDR1 as SQVTM and CDR2 as ANQGSEA. The CDR3 spans 11 residues. The material was cultured CD8+ T cells from PBMCs, obtained from culture after CMV antigen stimulation. The V and J genes are TRBV29-1 and TRBJ1-2; 8 nucleotides align to TRBD1. The receptor's source is a human donor in good health (CMV status not recorded). Some clones in this sample may be carry-over from other donors' samples. In DNA form, the CDR3 reads TGCAGCGTTACAGGGGGTGAGGGCTACACCTTC. Amino acid sequence: CSVTGGEGYTF.